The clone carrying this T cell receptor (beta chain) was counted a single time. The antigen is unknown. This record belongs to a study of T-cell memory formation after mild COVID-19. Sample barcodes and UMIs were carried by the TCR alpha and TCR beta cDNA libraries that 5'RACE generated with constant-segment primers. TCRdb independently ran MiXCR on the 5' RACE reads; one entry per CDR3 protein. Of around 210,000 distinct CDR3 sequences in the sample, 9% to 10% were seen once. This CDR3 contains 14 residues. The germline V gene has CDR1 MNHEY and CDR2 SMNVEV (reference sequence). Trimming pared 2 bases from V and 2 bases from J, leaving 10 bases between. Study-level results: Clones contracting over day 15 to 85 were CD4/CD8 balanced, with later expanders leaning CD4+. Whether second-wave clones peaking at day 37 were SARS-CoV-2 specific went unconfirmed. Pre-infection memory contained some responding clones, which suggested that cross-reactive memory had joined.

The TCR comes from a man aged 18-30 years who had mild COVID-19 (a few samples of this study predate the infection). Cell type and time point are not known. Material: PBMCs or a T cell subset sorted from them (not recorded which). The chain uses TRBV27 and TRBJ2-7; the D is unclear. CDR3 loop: CASSLKALTYEQYF. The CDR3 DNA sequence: TGTGCCAGCAGTTTAAAGGCCCTGACCTACGAGCAGTACTTC.